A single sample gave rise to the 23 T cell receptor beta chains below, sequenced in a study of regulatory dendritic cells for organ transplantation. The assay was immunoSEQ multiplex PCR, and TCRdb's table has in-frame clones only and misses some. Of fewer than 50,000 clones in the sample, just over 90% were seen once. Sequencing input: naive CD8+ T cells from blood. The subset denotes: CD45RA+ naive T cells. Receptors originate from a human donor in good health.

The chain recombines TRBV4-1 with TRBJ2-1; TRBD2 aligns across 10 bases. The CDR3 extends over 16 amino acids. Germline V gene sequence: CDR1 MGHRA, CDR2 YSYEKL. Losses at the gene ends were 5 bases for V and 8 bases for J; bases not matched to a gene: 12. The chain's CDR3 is CASSFEGPSGSYEQFF. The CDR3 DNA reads TGCGCCAGCAGCTTCGAAGGTCCTAGCGGGAGCTATGAGCAGTTCTTC.

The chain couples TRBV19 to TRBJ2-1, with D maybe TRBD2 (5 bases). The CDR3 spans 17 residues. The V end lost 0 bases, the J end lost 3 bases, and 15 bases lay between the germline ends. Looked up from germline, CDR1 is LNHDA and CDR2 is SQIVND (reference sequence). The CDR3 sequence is CASSIDLPSLIYNEQFF. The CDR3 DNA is TGTGCCAGTAGTATAGATCTACCTAGCCTAATCTACAATGAGCAGTTCTTC.

The CDR3: CASGFLTPYLSVNTEAFF. The CDR3 DNA reads as TGTGCTAGTGGTTTTTTAACTCCGTACCTTTCTGTGAACACTGAAGCTTTCTTT. The gene calls are TRBV12-5 and TRBJ1-1; D ambiguous. Trimming cost V 3 bases and J 0 bases, with 20 bases left between them. Germline-derived CDR1 and CDR2 are LGHNT and FRNRAP. This CDR3 has 18 amino acids. Combining the CDR3 with reference TRBV12-5 and TRBJ1-1 gives the whole variable domain DARVTQTPRHKVTEMGQEVTMRCQPILGHNTVFWYRQTMMQGLELLAYFRNRAPLDDSGMPKDRFSAEMPDATLATLKIQPSEPRDSAVYFCASGFLTPYLSVNTEAFFGQGTRLTVV.

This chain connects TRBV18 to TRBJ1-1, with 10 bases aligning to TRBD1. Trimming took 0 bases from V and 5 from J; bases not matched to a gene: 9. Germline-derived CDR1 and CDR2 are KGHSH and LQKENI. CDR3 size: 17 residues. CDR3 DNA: TGTGCCAGCTCACCACCGACCGGGACAGGGGATGGTACTGAAGCTTTCTTT. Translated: CASSPPTGTGDGTEAFF.

The CDR3 sequence is CASSEQGQVYEQYF. The CDR3, as DNA: TGTGCCAGCAGCGAACAGGGGCAGGTCTACGAGCAGTACTTC. This chain connects TRBV9 to TRBJ2-7; 7 bases map to TRBD1. Per germline, CDR1 SGDLS and CDR2 YYNGEE. The CDR3 runs 14 residues. The V gene end was trimmed by 3 bases and the J gene end by 3 bases; junction bases not matched to a gene: 6.

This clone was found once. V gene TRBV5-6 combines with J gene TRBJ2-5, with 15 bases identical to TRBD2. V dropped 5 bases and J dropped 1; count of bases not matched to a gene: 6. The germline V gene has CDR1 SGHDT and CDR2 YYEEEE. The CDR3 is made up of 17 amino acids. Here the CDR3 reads CASREGLAGGPQETQYF. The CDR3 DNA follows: TGTGCCAGCAGGGAGGGACTAGCGGGGGGCCCCCAAGAGACCCAGTACTTC.

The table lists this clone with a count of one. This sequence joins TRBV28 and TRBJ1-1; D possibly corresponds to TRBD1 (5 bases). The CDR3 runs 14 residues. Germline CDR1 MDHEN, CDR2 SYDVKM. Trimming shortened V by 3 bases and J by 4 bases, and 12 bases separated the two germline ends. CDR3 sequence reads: CASSFAGVGTEAFF. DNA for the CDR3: TGTGCCAGCAGTTTTGCGGGGGTTGGCACTGAAGCTTTCTTT. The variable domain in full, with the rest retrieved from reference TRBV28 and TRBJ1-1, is DVKVTQSSRYLVKRTGEKVFLECVQDMDHENMFWYRQDPGLGLRLIYFSYDVKMKEKGDIPEGYSVSREKKERFSLILESASTNQTSMYLCASSFAGVGTEAFFGQGTRLTVV.

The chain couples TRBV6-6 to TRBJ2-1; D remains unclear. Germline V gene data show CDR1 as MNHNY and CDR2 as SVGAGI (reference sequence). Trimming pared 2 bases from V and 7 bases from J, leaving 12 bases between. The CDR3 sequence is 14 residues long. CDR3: CASSYVYGENEQFF. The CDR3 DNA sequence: TGTGCCAGCAGTTACGTTTATGGCGAGAATGAGCAGTTCTTC.

CDR3 DNA: TGTGCCAGCAGCTCGATTGGGGTCCCCGGGGAGCTGTTTTTT. This gives the protein CASSSIGVPGELFF. The chain uses TRBV6-6 and TRBJ2-2; D ambiguous. With 6 bases removed from V and 6 bases from J, the gap between germline ends came to 14 bases. CDR3 length equals 14 residues. The germline V gene encodes CDR1 MNHNY and CDR2 SVGAGI (reference sequence).

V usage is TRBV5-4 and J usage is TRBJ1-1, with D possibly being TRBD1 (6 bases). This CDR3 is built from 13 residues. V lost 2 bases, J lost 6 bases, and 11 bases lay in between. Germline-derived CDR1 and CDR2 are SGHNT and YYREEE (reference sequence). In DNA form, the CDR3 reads TGTGCCAGCAGCTTCTTCGGGGGCGCTGAAGCTTTCTTT. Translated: CASSFFGGAEAFF.

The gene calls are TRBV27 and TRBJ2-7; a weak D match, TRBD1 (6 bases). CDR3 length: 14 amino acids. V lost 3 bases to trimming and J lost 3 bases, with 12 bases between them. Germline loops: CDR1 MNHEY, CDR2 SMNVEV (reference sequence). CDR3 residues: CASSFGQGSYEQYF. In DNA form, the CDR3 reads TGTGCCAGCAGTTTTGGGCAGGGGAGCTACGAGCAGTACTTC.

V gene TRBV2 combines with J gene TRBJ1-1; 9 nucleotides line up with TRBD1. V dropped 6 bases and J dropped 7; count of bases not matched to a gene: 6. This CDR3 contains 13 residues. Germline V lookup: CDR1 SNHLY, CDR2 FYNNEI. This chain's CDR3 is CASRDRGASEAFF. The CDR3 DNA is TGTGCCAGCAGGGACAGGGGAGCAAGTGAAGCTTTCTTT.

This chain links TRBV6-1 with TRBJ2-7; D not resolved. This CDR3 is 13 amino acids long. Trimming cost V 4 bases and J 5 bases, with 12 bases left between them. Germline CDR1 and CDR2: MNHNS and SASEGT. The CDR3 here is CASSGAPKNEQYF. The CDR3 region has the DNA TGTGCCAGCAGTGGGGCGCCTAAGAACGAGCAGTACTTC.

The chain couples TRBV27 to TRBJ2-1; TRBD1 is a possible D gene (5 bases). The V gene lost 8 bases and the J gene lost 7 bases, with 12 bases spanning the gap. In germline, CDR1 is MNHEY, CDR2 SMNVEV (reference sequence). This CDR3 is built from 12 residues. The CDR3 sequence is CASGIGENEQFF. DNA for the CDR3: TGTGCCAGCGGTATAGGGGAAAATGAGCAGTTCTTC.

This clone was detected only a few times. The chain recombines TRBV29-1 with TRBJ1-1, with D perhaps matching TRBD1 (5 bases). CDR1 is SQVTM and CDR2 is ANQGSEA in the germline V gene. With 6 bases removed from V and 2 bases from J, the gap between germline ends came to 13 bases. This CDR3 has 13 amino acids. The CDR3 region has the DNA TGCAGCGTCAAGACAGTGGGAAACACTGAAGCTTTCTTT. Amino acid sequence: CSVKTVGNTEAFF.

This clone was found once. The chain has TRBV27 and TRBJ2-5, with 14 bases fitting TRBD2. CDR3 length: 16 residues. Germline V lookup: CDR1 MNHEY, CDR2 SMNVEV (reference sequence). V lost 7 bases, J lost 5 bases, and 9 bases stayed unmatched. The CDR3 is CASTRLAGGPGETQYF. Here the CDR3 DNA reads TGTGCCAGCACCAGACTAGCGGGGGGGCCCGGGGAGACCCAGTACTTC.

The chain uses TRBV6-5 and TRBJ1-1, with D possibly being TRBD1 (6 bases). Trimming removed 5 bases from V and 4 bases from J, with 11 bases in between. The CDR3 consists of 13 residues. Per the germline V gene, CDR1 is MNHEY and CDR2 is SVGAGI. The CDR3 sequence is CASSIQGGTEAFF. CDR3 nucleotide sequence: TGTGCCAGCAGTATCCAAGGGGGCACTGAAGCTTTCTTT.

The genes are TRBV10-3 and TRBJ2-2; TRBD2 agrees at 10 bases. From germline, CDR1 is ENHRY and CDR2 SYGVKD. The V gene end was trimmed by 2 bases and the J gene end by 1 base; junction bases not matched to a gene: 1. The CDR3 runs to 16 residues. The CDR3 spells CAISELAGVNTGELFF. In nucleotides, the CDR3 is TGTGCCATCAGTGAGCTAGCGGGGGTGAACACCGGGGAGCTGTTTTTT.

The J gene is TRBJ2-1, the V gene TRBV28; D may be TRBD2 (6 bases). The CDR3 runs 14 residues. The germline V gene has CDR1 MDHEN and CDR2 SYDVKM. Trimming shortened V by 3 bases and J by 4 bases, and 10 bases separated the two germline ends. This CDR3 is CASSFGAGYNEQFF. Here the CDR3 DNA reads TGTGCCAGCAGTTTCGGGGCGGGGTACAATGAGCAGTTCTTC.

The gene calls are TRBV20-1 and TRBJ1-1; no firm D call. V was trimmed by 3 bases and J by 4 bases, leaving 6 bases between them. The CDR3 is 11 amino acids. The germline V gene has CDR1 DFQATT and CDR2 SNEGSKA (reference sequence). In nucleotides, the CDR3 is TGCAGTGCTAGGGGAGGCACTGAAGCTTTCTTT. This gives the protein CSARGGTEAFF.

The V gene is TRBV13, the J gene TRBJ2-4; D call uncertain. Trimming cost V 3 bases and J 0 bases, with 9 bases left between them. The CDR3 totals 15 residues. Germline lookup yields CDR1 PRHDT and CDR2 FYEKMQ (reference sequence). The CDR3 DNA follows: TGTGCCAGCAGCTTTAGCAGACTAGCCAAAAACATTCAGTACTTC. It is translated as CASSFSRLAKNIQYF.

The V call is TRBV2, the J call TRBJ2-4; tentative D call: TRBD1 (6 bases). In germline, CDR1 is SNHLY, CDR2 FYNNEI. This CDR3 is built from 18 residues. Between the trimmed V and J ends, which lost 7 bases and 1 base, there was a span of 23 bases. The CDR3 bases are TGTGCCAGCACGGATGGGGGACACCCACCGATGGCCAAAAACATTCAGTACTTC. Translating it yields CASTDGGHPPMAKNIQYF.

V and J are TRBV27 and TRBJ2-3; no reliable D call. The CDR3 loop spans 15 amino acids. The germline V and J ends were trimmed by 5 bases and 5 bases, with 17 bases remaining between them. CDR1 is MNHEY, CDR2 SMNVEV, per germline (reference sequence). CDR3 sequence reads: CASSQTNHPVDTQYF. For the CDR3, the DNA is TGTGCCAGCAGTCAGACAAACCACCCGGTAGATACGCAGTATTTT.